What follows are 25 T cell receptor beta chains derived from one specimen sequenced in a study of T cells in Graves' hyperthyroidism and ophthalmopathy. TCR beta CDR3 regions were amplified from RNA. During a first-round RT-PCR of the TCR CDR3, the HTBI primer set was used. One entry per CDR3 protein, called by TCRdb with MiXCR from the multiplex PCR reads. The table includes about 200,000 distinct CDR3 sequences, around 17% detected once. The sample was blood. These TCRs come from a woman aged 50 to 60 with Graves' hyperthyroidism.

This clonotype was found a few times. The chain couples TRBV11-3 to TRBJ2-1, with 12 bases aligning to TRBD2. The CDR3 consists of 15 residues. The V gene's germline CDR1 is SGHNT and CDR2 YENEEA. The trim removed 6 bases at V and 5 bases at J, leaving 5 bases unmatched. CDR3 nucleotides: TGTGCCAGCAGACTAGCGGGAGGACTAGACAATGAGCAGTTCTTC. Residues: CASRLAGGLDNEQFF.

The chain recombines TRBV20-1 with TRBJ1-6; no firm D call. Germline CDR1 DFQATT, CDR2 SNEGSKA (reference sequence). V gave up 5 bases and J gave up 0 bases, with 5 bases separating them. This CDR3 region has 13 residues. The CDR3 reads CSALSSYNSPLHF. Here the CDR3 DNA reads TGCAGTGCTTTGAGCTCCTATAATTCACCCCTCCACTTT.

The genes are TRBV4-1 and TRBJ1-4; TRBD1 matches 7 bases. The germline CDR1 and CDR2 sequences are MGHRA and YSYEKL. V shed 10 bases, J shed 5 bases, and the junction held 19 bases outside the gene matches. The CDR3 consists of 17 residues. CDR3 loop: CATSRQGAVPTNEKLFF. The CDR3 coding sequence is TGCGCCACCTCGCGACAGGGAGCAGTCCCTACGAATGAAAAACTGTTTTTT.

Concerning this clonotype itself: Compared with germline, one end of the junction differs, possibly owing to a read error. V usage is TRBV25-1 and J usage is TRBJ2-5, with 8 bases fitting TRBD2. Germline V gives CDR1 MGHDK, CDR2 SYGVNS. The CDR3 length is 13 residues. The CDR3 region has the DNA TGTGCCAGCAGTGATCCCCCCCCTAATAGCGGGAACTTC. Translation gives CASSDPPPNSGNF. The full variable domain, rest sourced from reference TRBV25-1 and TRBJ2-5, is EADIYQTPRYLVIGTGKKITLECSQTMGHDKMYWYQQDPGMELHLIHYSYGVNSTEKGDLSSESTVSRIRTEHFPLTLESARPSHTSQYLCASSDPPPNSGNFGPGTRLLVL.

This clonotype was observed at least ten times. J is TRBJ2-1 and V is TRBV14, with 7 bases lining up with TRBD2. This CDR3 region has 13 residues. V lost 5 bases, J lost 8 bases, and 6 bases stayed unmatched. CDR1 SGHDN and CDR2 FVKESK come from the germline V gene. CDR3 region: CASSSTSWDEQFF. CDR3 sequence (DNA): TGTGCCAGCAGCTCGACTAGCTGGGATGAGCAGTTCTTC. Full variable domain (remainder filled in from reference TRBV14 and TRBJ2-1): EAGVTQFPSHSVIEKGQTVTLRCDPISGHDNLYWYRRVMGKEIKFLLHFVKESKQDESGMPNNRFLAERTGGTYSTLKVQPAELEDSGVYFCASSSTSWDEQFFGPGTRLTVL.

This clonotype has just a few counts. The rearrangement links TRBV10-3 to TRBJ1-5, with D tentatively TRBD1 (5 bases). CDR1 is ENHRY, CDR2 SYGVKD, per germline. The CDR3 sequence is 14 residues long. V shed 3 bases and J shed 7 bases, with 13 bases lying between them. The CDR3 sequence: CAISERGPRQPQHF. As DNA, the CDR3 is TGTGCCATCAGTGAAAGGGGCCCCAGACAGCCCCAGCATTTT.

This clonotype was seen ten or more times. This chain joins TRBV12-3 or TRBV12-4 and TRBJ2-1; TRBD2 aligns across 14 bases. V lost 1 base and J lost 2; bases outside the gene matches: 10. The CDR3 contains 20 residues. This CDR3 is CASSLVPGLAGVRTYNEQFF. In DNA, the CDR3 is TGTGCCAGCAGTTTAGTACCGGGACTAGCGGGAGTAAGAACCTACAATGAGCAGTTCTTC.

Ten or more counts support this clonotype. V gene TRBV14 combines with J gene TRBJ1-5; 8 bases align to TRBD1. Germline CDR1 SGHDN, CDR2 FVKESK. This CDR3 is 14 amino acids long. After removal of 4 bases from V and 2 bases from J, the junction contained 1 base not matched to a gene. The CDR3 DNA reads as TGTGCCAGCAGCCCACAGGGGGGCAATCAGCCCCAGCATTTT. Translating it yields CASSPQGGNQPQHF.

There are a few counts of this clonotype. The V call is TRBV10-1, the J call TRBJ2-1; 8 positions agree with TRBD2. Trimming cost V 7 bases and J 4 bases; bases outside gene matches: 6. The CDR3 is 14 amino acids. The germline gives CDR1 WNHNN, CDR2 SYGVQD (reference sequence). The CDR3 DNA follows: TGCGCCAGCATGAGCGGGAGCAATTACAATGAGCAGTTCTTC. Encoded protein: CASMSGSNYNEQFF.

This clonotype was counted only a few times. This rearrangement joins TRBV27 to TRBJ1-1; TRBD1 agrees at 9 bases. The CDR3 spans 12 residues. Trimming removed 6 bases from V and 8 bases from J; junction bases left unmatched: 4. CDR1 and CDR2 (germline): MNHEY, SMNVEV (reference sequence). CDR3 sequence reads: CASSGTGHEAFF. The CDR3 DNA reads as TGTGCCAGCAGCGGGACAGGGCACGAAGCTTTCTTT.

In this sample, this clonotype turned up a few times. The CDR3, as DNA: TGTGCCAGCACCCTAGAGGACGAGCAGTACTTC. This translates into CASTLEDEQYF. J is TRBJ2-7 and V is TRBV7-2; unclear D gene. Per germline, CDR1 SGHTA and CDR2 FQGNSA. V lost 7 bases to trimming and J lost 5 bases, with 9 bases between them. The length of the CDR3 is 11 residues.

CDR3 in amino acids: CASSSGETAFSPLHF. The CDR3 DNA reads as TGTGCCAGCAGTAGTGGGGAAACAGCATTTTCACCCCTCCACTTT. This chain joins TRBV28 and TRBJ1-6; no definite D call. Germline V gives CDR1 MDHEN, CDR2 SYDVKM. Trimming pared 5 bases from V and 9 bases from J, leaving 17 bases between. The CDR3 has 15 residues.

Only a few counts were recorded for this clonotype. The rearrangement uses TRBV14 and TRBJ1-1, with 7 bases identical to TRBD1. CDR1 is SGHDN, CDR2 FVKESK, per germline. This CDR3 contains 17 residues. V gave up 6 bases and J gave up 1 base; unmatched junction bases: 14. The CDR3 spells CASRGTDFPGPNTEAFF. CDR3 bases: TGTGCCAGCAGGGGGACAGACTTCCCGGGGCCGAACACTGAAGCTTTCTTT.

This clonotype was seen at least ten times. V and J are TRBV29-1 and TRBJ1-2; D unresolved. Trimming took 0 bases from V and 5 from J, leaving 13 bases between them. Germline-derived CDR1 and CDR2 are SQVTM and ANQGSEA. The CDR3 is made up of 14 amino acids. CDR3 nucleotide sequence: TGCAGCGTTGAAGAGGAGGGAGACGGATATGGCTACACCTTC. Residues: CSVEEEGDGYGYTF.

The genes are TRBV27 and TRBJ2-6; D possibly uses TRBD1 or TRBD2 (5 bases each). V shed 0 bases and J shed 2 bases, with 11 bases lying between them. CDR1 and CDR2 from the germline V gene are MNHEY and SMNVEV (reference sequence). The CDR3 consists of 17 residues. The CDR3 loop is CASSLSGDLTGANVLTF. The CDR3 DNA is TGTGCCAGCAGTTTATCGGGGGACCTCACTGGGGCCAACGTCCTGACTTTC.

In this sample, this clonotype turned up many times. V and J are TRBV6-1 and TRBJ2-7; TRBD1 matches at 7 bases. Trimming cost V 6 bases and J 2 bases; bases outside gene matches: 7. Germline V gives CDR1 MNHNS, CDR2 SASEGT. This CDR3 has 14 residues. For the CDR3, the DNA is TGTGCCAGCAGCCCGACAGGGACCCCCTACGAGCAGTACTTC. Its protein is CASSPTGTPYEQYF.

This clonotype was counted at least ten times. The chain carries TRBV6-6 and TRBJ2-3, with TRBD2 identical over 15 bases. Germline V gene lookup returns CDR1 MNHNY and CDR2 SVGAGI (reference sequence). The CDR3 extends over 18 amino acids. With V trimmed by 0 bases and J by 8 bases, 9 bases remained unmatched. The CDR3 bases are TGTGCCAGCAGTTACTCAGGACTAGCGGGGGGGTCACAGGGTACGCAGTATTTT. Residues: CASSYSGLAGGSQGTQYF.

This clonotype came up many times. This sequence joins TRBV12-3 or TRBV12-4 and TRBJ2-3, with 8 bases identical to TRBD1. V was pared by 7 bases and J by 4 bases, with 10 bases of the junction left unmatched. This CDR3 spans 15 amino acids. The CDR3, as DNA: TGTGCCAGCATCATAGCAGGGGGCGTCTCAGATACGCAGTATTTT. Translated: CASIIAGGVSDTQYF.

The chain combines TRBV10-1 with TRBJ2-2; 8 bases are shared with TRBD2. With 0 bases clipped from V and 1 base from J, the junction kept 1 base outside the gene matches. Germline loops: CDR1 WNHNN, CDR2 SYGVQD (reference sequence). CDR3 length: 16 amino acids. CDR3 bases: TGCGCCAGCAGTGAGTCCACTAGCGGGAACACCGGGGAGCTGTTTTTT. Amino acid sequence: CASSESTSGNTGELFF.

With regard to this clonotype: A much larger clonotype is one base distant, so this may be a read error. This chain uses TRBV6-5 with TRBJ2-1, with D possibly being TRBD2 (5 bases). The J call may be incorrect, as the DNA end agrees better with TRBJ2-7. Germline lookup yields CDR1 MNHEY and CDR2 SVGAGI. The CDR3 contains 17 residues. CDR3: CASSYYRPEASYNEQYF. The CDR3 DNA reads TGTGCCAGCAGTTACTACCGACCGGAGGCCTCCTACAATGAGCAGTACTTC.

This chain uses TRBV28 with TRBJ2-5; D is undetermined. From germline, CDR1 is MDHEN and CDR2 SYDVKM. The ends were cut back, 5 bases at V and 3 bases at J, with 16 bases in the middle. The length of the CDR3 is 15 residues. This chain's CDR3 is CASSLPAPREETQYF. DNA for the CDR3: TGTGCCAGCAGTCTTCCGGCCCCCCGGGAAGAGACCCAGTACTTC.

The V call is TRBV24-1, the J call TRBJ2-7; 8 bases agree with TRBD2. The germline V gene has CDR1 KGHDR and CDR2 SFDVKD. The CDR3 is 13 amino acids. With 9 bases clipped from V and 7 bases from J, the junction kept 10 bases outside the gene matches. CDR3 nucleotide sequence: TGTGCCACCGGGAGAGATGGCGGGGGGGAGCAGTACTTC. Its protein product is CATGRDGGGEQYF.

The chain joins TRBV6-2 or TRBV6-3 to TRBJ1-1; weak D call: TRBD1 (6 bases). Trimming took off 3 bases at V and 2 bases at J, with 13 bases between the two ends. The CDR3 consists of 15 residues. The germline gives CDR1 MNHEY, CDR2 SVGEGT. The CDR3 sequence: CASSYGVGQNTEAFF. CDR3 in DNA: TGTGCCAGCAGTTATGGGGTGGGACAAAACACTGAAGCTTTCTTT.

J is TRBJ1-1 and V is TRBV5-1; 8 nucleotides match TRBD1. J lost 6 bases, V lost 2 bases, and 3 bases had no gene match. The CDR3 totals 13 residues. The germline V gene has CDR1 SGHRS and CDR2 YFSETQ. CDR3 in DNA: TGCGCCAGCAGCTTACAGGGGGTGGCTGAAGCTTTCTTT. It codes for CASSLQGVAEAFF.

This clonotype was observed at least ten times. J is TRBJ1-5 and V is TRBV12-3 or TRBV12-4; D might be TRBD1 (5 bases). Deletions cut 3 bases from V and 6 bases from J, with 21 bases between. The CDR3 has 17 residues. The CDR3 protein is CASSFGSVGVGGQPQHF. CDR3 coding DNA: TGTGCCAGCAGTTTTGGTTCTGTGGGGGTTGGGGGTCAGCCCCAGCATTTT.